This T cell receptor (beta chain) was captured by sequencing in a study of T cells in Graves' hyperthyroidism and ophthalmopathy. In making diagnoses, clinical symptoms, serum thyroxine and TRAb, thyroid ultrasound and orbital computed tomography were all used. This clonotype was observed at least ten times. Researchers amplified the TCR beta CDR3 regions from RNA transcripts. RT-PCR in the first round (using the HTBI primer set) targeted the TCR CDR3. TCRdb fed the multiplex PCR reads into MiXCR, producing one record per CDR3 protein. Of around 600,000 distinct CDR3 sequences in the sample, roughly 15% were seen once. This CDR3 region has 15 residues. From germline, CDR1 is DFQATT and CDR2 SNEGSKA (reference sequence). V was clipped by 3 bases and J by 2 bases, with 14 bases between them.

The sample taken for sequencing was blood. The chain couples TRBV20-1 to TRBJ1-5; D gene ambiguous. The sequence was collected from a woman aged 45-59 years with Graves' ophthalmopathy. CDR3 residues: CSASRTASGNQPQHF. CDR3 sequence (DNA): TGCAGTGCTAGCCGGACCGCTTCTGGCAATCAGCCCCAGCATTTT.